One T cell receptor (beta chain) is described in this entry. Its matching antigen is unknown. This sample stems from a study of blood T cells in healthy people across ages. Germline V CDR1 and CDR2: DFQATT, SNEGSKA (reference sequence). This CDR3 comprises 13 residues. V lost 2 bases, J lost 7 bases, and 11 bases lay in between. Sample-barcoded 5' priming and a J-beta primer mix drove a second PCR of 7 to 11 cycles. TCRdb analysed the 5' RACE reads with MiXCR anew, one entry per CDR3 protein. The sample includes 700,000 to 900,000 distinct CDR3 sequences, about 53% of them seen just once. Whole-study findings and limits: One million T cells yielded diversity estimates that were considered underestimates.

The sample was blood. This sequence was found in a man older than 75 in good health. The rearrangement joins TRBV20-1 to TRBJ1-4; perhaps TRBD1 as D (6 bases). The CDR3: CSARRDIIEKLFF. CDR3 coding DNA: TGCAGTGCTAGACGGGACATCATTGAAAAACTGTTTTTT.